These T cell receptor beta chains were read from a single sample in a study of cytomegalovirus exposure and HLA in healthy donors. Libraries were prepared by immunoSEQ multiplex PCR; TCRdb keeps only in-frame clonotypes and omits some of them. The sample records roughly 56,000 clones, around 81% being singletons. Specimen: PBMCs. Source of these receptors: a boy younger than 18 in good health and CMV-seropositive. Each CDR3 is given with its conserved first and last residue. A D gene is named only where the DNA matches it firmly. For some rows the clone size is stated as once, few or many, or as a class when expanded; others skip it.

TRBV6-6	NA	TRBJ2-3	TRBD2	TGTGCCAGCAGTTTAACGGGAGGGGCTGTCGGGTATTTT	CASSLTGGAVGYF
TRBV6-4	NA	TRBJ1-1	NA	TGTGCCAGCAGAAATGGACAGAGCGGAACTGAAGCTTTCTTT	CASRNGQSGTEAFF
TRBV28	NA	TRBJ1-3	NA	TGTGCCAGCAGCACAGGAGGAAACACCATATATTTT	CASSTGGNTIYF
TRBV6-5	NA	TRBJ2-7	NA	TGTGCCAGCAGTGCCACAGGGAGTACCTACGAGCAGTACTTC	CASSATGSTYEQYF
TRBV5-5	NA	TRBJ1-1	NA	TGTGCCAGCAGCTGGGCCCTAAATGAAGCTTTCTTT	CASSWALNEAFF
TRBV29-1	NA	TRBJ1-4	NA	TGCAGCGTTTTAGCCACCCTCGCTAATGAAAAACTGTTTTTT	CSVLATLANEKLFF
TRBV7-9	NA	TRBJ2-1	NA	TGTGCCAGCAGGCAGGGTACCTATGAGCAGTTCTTC	CASRQGTYEQFF
TRBV6-1	NA	TRBJ2-7	TRBD1	TGTGCCAGCAGTGAAGCGGAGGACAGGTGGACCTACGAGCAGTACTTC	CASSEAEDRWTYEQYF
TRBV7-2	NA	TRBJ2-1	NA	TGTGCCAGCAGCCGAACCGTGATGGGCCATGAGCAGTTCTTC	CASSRTVMGHEQFF
TRBV6-6	NA	TRBJ1-2	NA	TGTGCCAGCTTACGACCGGGGTTATCGAATGGCTACACCTTC	CASLRPGLSNGYTF
TRBV27	NA	TRBJ1-5	NA	TGTGCCAGCAGTCCCACAGGAGGCAATCAGCCCCAGCATTTT	CASSPTGGNQPQHF
TRBV2	NA	TRBJ2-3	NA	TGTGCCAGCAGTGTAAGACAGACGAGCACAGATACGCAGTATTTT	CASSVRQTSTDTQYF
TRBV5-6	NA	TRBJ1-1	NA	TGTGCCAGCAGCTCGTTGATGAAATCACGGATGGAGGGCACTGAAGCTTTCTTT	CASSSLMKSRMEGTEAFF
TRBV6-5	NA	TRBJ2-5	TRBD1	TGTGCCAGCAGCCTGGACAGGGGACGGGAGACCCAGTACTTC	CASSLDRGRETQYF
TRBV7-9	NA	TRBJ2-1	NA	TGTTCCAGCCAGCGTGACAATGAGCAGTTCTTC	CSSQRDNEQFF
TRBV7-9	NA	TRBJ1-3	NA	TGTGCCAGCAGCGCCAGGGATCTGTCTGGAAACACCATATATTTT	CASSARDLSGNTIYF
TRBV10-2	NA	TRBJ1-2	NA	TGCGCCAGCAGGATGGGAGGAATTGACTACACCTTC	CASRMGGIDYTF
TRBV7-9	NA	TRBJ2-3	TRBD2	TGTGCCAGCAGCTCGCGTCTGGCGGGGGGGCCTGGGGGCACAGATACGCAGTATTTT	CASSSRLAGGPGGTDTQYF
TRBV2	NA	TRBJ2-3	NA	TGTGCCGGGCCTTCCTGGGATACGCAGTATTTT	CAGPSWDTQYF
TRBV6-5	NA	TRBJ1-2	NA	TGTGCCAGCAGTTACGACGAAAGAGGTTATGGCTACACCTTC	CASSYDERGYGYTF
TRBV7-9	NA	TRBJ2-7	NA	TGTGCCAGCAGCATCTCACCCGAGGACGAGCAGTACTTC	CASSISPEDEQYF
TRBV19	NA	TRBJ2-3	TRBD2	TGTGCCAGTACTTTAGCGGGGGGGCCGACGTATTTT	CASTLAGGPTYF
TRBV11-2	NA	TRBJ2-6	NA	TGTGCCAGCAGCTCTTACGGCTCTGGGGCCAACGTCCTGACTTTC	CASSSYGSGANVLTF
TRBV10-3	NA	TRBJ2-3	TRBD2	TGTGCCATCAGTGTAAGGGGTAGCGGGGGGTCCACAGATACGCAGTATTTT	CAISVRGSGGSTDTQYF
TRBV25-1	NA	TRBJ2-2	TRBD1	TGTGCCAGCAGTGGGACAGGGGATGTCGGGGAGCTGTTTTTT	CASSGTGDVGELFF
TRBV4-1	NA	TRBJ2-5	NA	TGCGCCAGCAGCCTCGGCGGGTATCCAGAGACCCAGTACTTC	CASSLGGYPETQYF
TRBV5-4	once	TRBJ2-2	NA	TGTGCCAGCAGCTTAGACTCAATTACCGGGGAGCTGTTTTTT	CASSLDSITGELFF
TRBV27	NA	TRBJ2-3	NA	TGTGCCAGCAGTTTCGCGGGGGCCGGAGATACGCAGTATTTT	CASSFAGAGDTQYF
TRBV5-4	NA	TRBJ2-1	NA	TGTGCCAGCAGCCTTCCTAGTGAGCAGTTCTTC	CASSLPSEQFF
TRBV7-9	NA	TRBJ1-2	NA	TGTGCCAGCAGCTATCTACCCCGACAGGTTACTAACTATGGCTACACCTTC	CASSYLPRQVTNYGYTF
TRBV7-2	NA	TRBJ2-5	NA	TGTGCCAGCAGCAAGGAACGAGGGGGAGAGACCCAGTACTTC	CASSKERGGETQYF
TRBV7-6	NA	TRBJ1-1	NA	TGTGCCAGCAGCTTAGGGGGCCCTGAAGCTTTCTTT	CASSLGGPEAFF
TRBV27	once	TRBJ1-1	NA	TGTGCCAGCAGCGAACGGATGACACCAGGAAAGGCTTTCTTT	CASSERMTPGKAFF
TRBV7-6	NA	TRBJ2-1	TRBD2	TGTGCCAGCAGCACAAACGGGGGGGCTTTCAATGAGCAGTTCTTC	CASSTNGGAFNEQFF
TRBV7-2	NA	TRBJ2-2	TRBD1	TGTGCCAGCAGCTCACGGACAGGGCGGAGCACCGGGGAGCTGTTTTTT	CASSSRTGRSTGELFF
TRBV6-5	NA	TRBJ1-5	NA	TGTGCCAGCAGACAAACAGGGTACAATCAGCCCCAGCATTTT	CASRQTGYNQPQHF
TRBV6-1	NA	TRBJ2-3	NA	TGTGCCAGCATTCTCCAGGGTGGAGGCACAGATACGCAGTATTTT	CASILQGGGTDTQYF
TRBV18	NA	TRBJ2-5	NA	TGTGCCAGCTCACCAATCGCGGGACAAGAGACCCAGTACTTC	CASSPIAGQETQYF
TRBV10-2	NA	TRBJ2-7	NA	TGCGCCAGCAGTGAGTTTCTATACGAGCAGTACTTC	CASSEFLYEQYF
TRBV6-1	once	TRBJ1-3	NA	TGTGCCAGCAGACAATCCTCTGGAAACACCATATATTTT	CASRQSSGNTIYF
TRBV4-1	NA	TRBJ2-1	TRBD2	TGCGCCAGCAGCCAAACTAGCGGGGGGGACAATGAGCAGTTCTTC	CASSQTSGGDNEQFF
TRBV7-3	once	TRBJ1-3	NA	TGTGCCAGCAGGTCCAGACAGGAACGTGGAAACACCATATATTTT	CASRSRQERGNTIYF
TRBV25-1	NA	TRBJ1-6	NA	TGTGCCAGCAAGGACGGAGGGTTT	CASKDGGF
TRBV10-3	NA	TRBJ1-5	TRBD1	TGTGCCACTTCAGGACAGGGGATCAATCAGCCCCAGCATTTT	CATSGQGINQPQHF
TRBV4-1	NA	TRBJ2-3	NA	TGCGCCAGCAGCCAGGGACTGGGCACAGATACGCAGTATTTT	CASSQGLGTDTQYF
TRBV18	NA	TRBJ1-2	NA	TGTGCCAGCTCACCCACGACTGCGGCTAACTATGGCTACACCTTC	CASSPTTAANYGYTF
TRBV5-4	NA	TRBJ2-5	TRBD2	TGTGCCAGCAGCGTACCGGGACTAGAACAAGAGACCCAGTACTTC	CASSVPGLEQETQYF
TRBV6-1	NA	TRBJ2-5	NA	TGTGCCAGCAGTGAGCTACAGCAGGGGACCCAGTACTTC	CASSELQQGTQYF
TRBV5-4	NA	TRBJ1-2	NA	TGTGCCAGCAGCGGCGACAGGTCTTACTTGCTTGGTGGCTACACCTTC	CASSGDRSYLLGGYTF
TRBV6-5	NA	TRBJ2-1	TRBD1	TGTGCCTCTGGCGGGACAGGCCCTTACAATGAGCAGTTCTTC	CASGGTGPYNEQFF
TRBV6-6	NA	TRBJ2-3	NA	TGTGCCAGCAGTTCGGACTGGGATACGCAGTATTTT	CASSSDWDTQYF
TRBV11-2	NA	TRBJ2-5	NA	TGTGCCAGCAGCAAACTCCTCCAAGAGACCCAGTACTTC	CASSKLLQETQYF
TRBV7-9	NA	TRBJ2-1	NA	TGTTCCAGCAGCTCCCTGAGTAATGAGCAGTTCTTC	CSSSSLSNEQFF